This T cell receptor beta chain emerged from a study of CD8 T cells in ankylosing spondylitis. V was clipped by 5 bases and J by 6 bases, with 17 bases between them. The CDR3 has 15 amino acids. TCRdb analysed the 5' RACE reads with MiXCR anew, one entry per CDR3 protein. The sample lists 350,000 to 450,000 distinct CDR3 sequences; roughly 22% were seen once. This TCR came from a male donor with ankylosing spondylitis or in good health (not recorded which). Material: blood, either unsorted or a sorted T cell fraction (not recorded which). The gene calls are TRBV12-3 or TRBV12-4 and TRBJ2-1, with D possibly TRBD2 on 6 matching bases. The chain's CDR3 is CASSHDGSPFNEQFF. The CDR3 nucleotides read TGTGCCAGCAGTCATGACGGGAGCCCCTTCAATGAGCAGTTCTTC.